Below are 13 T cell receptor beta chains sequenced from a single sample in a study of CD8+CD57+ T cells in acquired aplastic anemia. Sequenced patients had shown CD8+CD57+ cell expansion by flow cytometry. The TCR beta profiling, which covered VDJ combination and CDR3 sequence, was carried out using genomic DNA as the template. TCRdb passed the reads through MiXCR, listing each CDR3 protein once. The table has under 500,000 distinct CDR3 sequences, around 33% seen once; the top ten hold under 0.95%. Sequencing input: sorted CD4+, CD8+, or CD8+CD57+ T cells (not recorded which) from PBMCs. The receptors were gathered from a human donor with aplastic anemia.

This clonotype showed up many times. This CDR3 is CASSLLGAGSFVYEQYF. DNA of the CDR3: TGTGCCAGCAGCTTGCTGGGGGCAGGCTCGTTCGTCTACGAGCAGTACTTC. J is TRBJ2-7 and V is TRBV7-2; D is perhaps TRBD1 (6 bases). Germline loops: CDR1 SGHTA, CDR2 FQGNSA. V was clipped by 3 bases and J by 3 bases, with 21 bases between them. The CDR3 is 17 amino acids.

This clonotype was found a few times. The rearrangement uses TRBV20-1 and TRBJ2-3, with 7 bases matching TRBD2. The CDR3 spans 14 residues. The V and J ends lost 6 bases and 3 bases, in that order; junction bases with no gene match: 9. Germline CDR1 is DFQATT and CDR2 is SNEGSKA (reference sequence). The CDR3 sequence is CSAIKSGVTDTQYF. In nucleotides, the CDR3 is TGCAGTGCCATAAAAAGCGGGGTGACAGATACGCAGTATTTT.

The J gene is TRBJ2-5, the V gene TRBV20-1; 11 nucleotides agree with TRBD2. The germline gives CDR1 DFQATT, CDR2 SNEGSKA (reference sequence). The V and J ends lost 2 bases and 4 bases, in that order; junction bases with no gene match: 9. CDR3 length: 16 amino acids. CDR3 in amino acids: CSARNIAGGRGETQYF. DNA for the CDR3: TGCAGTGCTAGAAATATAGCGGGGGGGCGGGGAGAGACCCAGTACTTC.

This clonotype was counted ten times or more. The rearrangement joins TRBV19 to TRBJ2-2; TRBD1 might be the D (5 bases). The CDR3 spans 15 residues. V lost 4 bases and J 1 base, leaving 10 bases between the germline ends. Germline-derived CDR1 and CDR2 are LNHDA and SQIVND (reference sequence). CDR3 nucleotide sequence: TGTGCCAGTAGTAAACTGGACAAGAACACCGGGGAGCTGTTTTTT. Translated, it gives CASSKLDKNTGELFF.

This clonotype was counted ten times or more. The J gene is TRBJ1-2, the V gene TRBV4-1; D is possibly TRBD1 (5 bases). V lost 4 bases and J lost 6, with 12 bases in between. CDR1 is MGHRA and CDR2 is YSYEKL in the germline V gene. The CDR3 loop spans 13 amino acids. CDR3 sequence: CASSPAGGNGYTF. The CDR3 DNA reads as TGCGCCAGCAGCCCCGCGGGGGGGAATGGCTACACCTTC.

A word on this clonotype: An end of the junction does not agree with germline; a read error may underlie this. The chain is built from TRBV25-1 and TRBJ1-2; D is undetermined. This CDR3 is 14 amino acids long. The germline gives CDR1 MGHDK, CDR2 SYGVNS. The CDR3 sequence is CTSREGSPLYGYTF. In DNA form, the CDR3 reads TGTACCAGCAGAGAAGGTTCCCCCCTCTATGGCTACACCTTC.

This clonotype came up many times. The chain is built from TRBV5-1 and TRBJ2-7; tentatively, D is TRBD2 (6 bases). The V end was cut by 0 bases, the J end by 0 bases, with 10 bases between. This CDR3 has 15 amino acids. Germline V CDR1 and CDR2: SGHRS, YFSETQ. The CDR3 DNA reads TGCGCCAGCAGCTTGGCCGTCGGGAGCTCCTACGAGCAGTACTTC. It specifies CASSLAVGSSYEQYF.

The gene calls are TRBV6-5 and TRBJ1-6; D is uncertain. This CDR3 is 16 amino acids long. Germline CDR1 reads MNHEY; CDR2 reads SVGAGI. V was trimmed by 4 bases and J by 0 bases, leaving 10 bases between them. In DNA, the CDR3 is TGTGCCAGCAGTTCCATGGGGAGCTCCTATAATTCACCCCTCCACTTT. Protein product: CASSSMGSSYNSPLHF.

A note on this clonotype: One junction end does not reproduce the germline sequence, and a read error may be involved. This rearrangement joins TRBV7-3 to TRBJ2-5, with D tentatively TRBD1 or TRBD2 (5 bases each). This CDR3 is built from 17 residues. Germline assignment: CDR1 SGHTA and CDR2 FQGTGA. CDR3 in amino acids: CAISLNGGSAIQETQYF. As DNA, the CDR3 is TGTGCCATCAGCTTAAATGGGGGATCAGCGATCCAAGAGACCCAGTACTTC.

The genes are TRBV19 and TRBJ2-1; 10 positions match TRBD2. The CDR3 has 15 amino acids. Germline CDR1 and CDR2: LNHDA and SQIVND (reference sequence). The ends lost 8 bases at V and 5 bases at J; junction bases unmatched: 9. The CDR3 nucleotides are TGTGCCAGTGGAGAGCGGGGGGGGGCCCACAATGAGCAGTTCTTC. Protein product: CASGERGGAHNEQFF.

This clonotype was seen a handful of times. V usage is TRBV11-2 and J usage is TRBJ1-3; 7 bases are a match to TRBD1. There are 18 residues in the CDR3. V dropped 0 bases and J dropped 4; count of bases not matched to a gene: 12. Germline CDR1 reads SGHAT; CDR2 reads FQNNGV. DNA for the CDR3: TGTGCCAGCAGCTTAGAGGCACCTCGGACAGGTTTCGGAAACACCATATATTTT. The encoded protein is CASSLEAPRTGFGNTIYF.

This clonotype was observed at least ten times. The chain couples TRBV10-2 to TRBJ1-2; 9 nucleotides align to TRBD1. CDR3 length equals 14 residues. Germline V gene data show CDR1 as WSHSY and CDR2 as SAAADI. V gave up 8 bases and J gave up 5 bases; unmatched junction bases: 9. The CDR3 protein is CASSRDRVEYGYTF. Here the CDR3 DNA reads TGCGCCAGCTCCCGGGACAGGGTTGAATATGGCTACACCTTC.

This clonotype was counted many times. The chain carries TRBV19 and TRBJ1-2, with 7 positions matching TRBD1. There are 14 residues in the CDR3. J was trimmed by 8 bases and V by 9 bases; bases with no gene match: 15. Per germline, CDR1 LNHDA and CDR2 SQIVND (reference sequence). The CDR3 nucleotides read TGTGCCAGCCAACCGACAGGGAGGGCTCAAGGCTACACCTTC. This sequence encodes CASQPTGRAQGYTF.